The entry below describes one T cell receptor beta chain. This sample stems from a study of blood T cell repertoires in COVID-19. Overall study context: The cDNA or gDNA used as material had been derived from T cells, B-cell-depleted T cells, or PBMCs.

Per the original methods: Reference gene primer amplification in the assay estimated nucleated cell counts. Sequenced by immunoSEQ multiplex PCR; TCRdb stores in-frame clones only, minus some. D and trimming were read from the DNA, whereas the V and J calls and clone size are those reported in that table. The sample records about 260,000 clones, around nine tenths being singletons. Trimming took off 0 bases at V and 5 bases at J, with 13 bases between the two ends. Germline CDR1 MNHEY, CDR2 SVGAGI. The CDR3 is made up of 15 amino acids. Sequencing was done on a sample of peripheral blood. The TCR was taken from a woman between 25 and 40 years old with COVID-19, enrolled during active disease. The chain joins TRBV6-5 to TRBJ1-2; D possibly corresponds to TRBD1 (6 bases). The CDR3 loop reads CASSYSTGFRYGYTF. DNA for the CDR3: TGTGCCAGCAGTTACTCGACAGGTTTCCGGTATGGCTACACCTTC.